Presented here are 28 T cell receptor beta chains from one specimen sequenced in a study of blood T cell repertoires in COVID-19. Repertoires were generated with immunoSEQ multiplex PCR, while TCRdb's copy carries only in-frame clones and drops some. The table lists around 380,000 clones, about 87% of them singletons. The sequencing input was PBMCs or T cells enriched from blood (not recorded which). Every receptor here comes from a man aged 30 to 39 who had recovered from COVID-19.

For the CDR3, the DNA is TGTGCCACGACACAGCACCACCTGCTGAACACTGAAGCTTTCTTT. It specifies CATTQHHLLNTEAFF. The chain recombines TRBV19 with TRBJ1-1; D gene ambiguous. This CDR3 region has 15 residues. V was pared by 10 bases and J by 0 bases, with 18 bases between. CDR1 is LNHDA, CDR2 SQIVND, per germline (reference sequence). The full variable domain, in which reference TRBV19 and TRBJ1-1 provide the parts outside the CDR3, is DGGITQSPKYLFRKEGQNVTLSCEQNLNHDAMYWYRQDPGQGLRLIYYSQIVNDFQKGDIAEGYSVSREKKESFPLTVTSAQKNPTAFYLCATTQHHLLNTEAFFGQGTRLTVV.

This chain links TRBV10-3 with TRBJ1-6; D call uncertain. Between the trimmed V and J ends, which lost 4 bases and 0 bases, there was a span of 4 bases. The V gene's germline CDR1 is ENHRY and CDR2 SYGVKD. The CDR3 consists of 14 residues. The CDR3 DNA is TGTGCCATCAGTGCGAGCTCCTATAATTCACCCCTCCACTTT. Translated: CAISASSYNSPLHF.

The gene calls are TRBV6-5 and TRBJ2-3; 9 bases line up with TRBD2. Germline V lookup: CDR1 MNHEY, CDR2 SVGAGI. The CDR3 is 14 amino acids. Germline trimming cut 7 bases from V and 7 bases from J; bases unmatched to any gene: 9. For the CDR3, the DNA is TGTGCCAGCACTAATAGCGGGGGAAGAAATACGCAGTATTTT. Its translation: CASTNSGGRNTQYF.

To note about this clone: In the same sample, other DNA sequences code for this CDR3. The chain is built from TRBV12-3 or TRBV12-4 and TRBJ2-7; 7 bases agree with TRBD1. The CDR3 covers 12 residues. The V segment lost 6 bases and the J segment 5 bases; nucleotides outside the gene matches: 4. The DNA for the CDR3 is TGTGCCAGCAGCCCAGACAGGGACGAGCAGTACTTC. This sequence encodes CASSPDRDEQYF.

V and J are TRBV10-2 and TRBJ2-5, with D maybe TRBD1 (7 bases). Germline assignment: CDR1 WSHSY and CDR2 SAAADI. Trimming stripped 10 bases from V and 5 bases from J, with 14 bases between. This CDR3 spans 12 amino acids. CDR3: CATNAGGETQYF. For the CDR3, the DNA is TGCGCCACCAACGCAGGGGGGGAGACCCAGTACTTC.

V gene TRBV19 combines with J gene TRBJ2-2; perhaps TRBD1 as D (5 bases). The V end was cut by 4 bases, the J end by 4 bases, with 10 bases between. This CDR3 comprises 14 residues. Germline values: CDR1 LNHDA, CDR2 SQIVND (reference sequence). The CDR3 spells CASSRGLTTGELFF. The CDR3 nucleotides are TGTGCCAGTAGTAGGGGCCTGACCACCGGGGAGCTGTTTTTT. The full variable domain, rest sourced from reference TRBV19 and TRBJ2-2, is DGGITQSPKYLFRKEGQNVTLSCEQNLNHDAMYWYRQDPGQGLRLIYYSQIVNDFQKGDIAEGYSVSREKKESFPLTVTSAQKNPTAFYLCASSRGLTTGELFFGEGSRLTVL.

The DNA of the CDR3 is TGTGCCTGGAGTGTAGGGAGGACTAGCACAGATACGCAGTATTTT. It encodes CAWSVGRTSTDTQYF. The chain couples TRBV30 to TRBJ2-3, with a possible D match to TRBD2 (6 bases). CDR3 size: 15 residues. Germline loops: CDR1 GTSNPN, CDR2 SVGIG (reference sequence). V was clipped by 0 bases and J by 0 bases, with 10 bases between them.

There are a few counts of this clone. The CDR3 nucleotides read TGTGCCAGCAGCTTGGTGGGACAGGGGATTAACTATGGCTACACCTTC. It codes for CASSLVGQGINYGYTF. The chain carries TRBV5-6 and TRBJ1-2, with TRBD1 matching 10 bases. Trimming took 0 bases from V and 1 from J; bases not matched to a gene: 3. CDR1 is SGHDT and CDR2 is YYEEEE in the germline V gene. This CDR3 region has 16 residues.

This clone was detected only once. The chain combines TRBV10-2 with TRBJ1-5; possible D gene TRBD1, 6 bases. Germline CDR1 WSHSY, CDR2 SAAADI. V was trimmed by 8 bases and J by 0 bases, leaving 8 bases between them. This CDR3 has 13 residues. CDR3 nucleotides: TGCGCCAGCCAGGGGATTAGCAATCAGCCCCAGCATTTT. Its translation: CASQGISNQPQHF.

This clone was seen only a few times. The rearrangement links TRBV5-1 to TRBJ1-1; TRBD1 matches 8 bases. Unmatched junction bases numbered 9, after V lost 4 bases and J lost 4 bases. Germline V lookup: CDR1 SGHRS, CDR2 YFSETQ. The CDR3 length is 15 residues. CDR3 region: CASSLTGVTGTEAFF. In DNA, the CDR3 is TGCGCCAGCAGCCTGACAGGGGTTACCGGCACTGAAGCTTTCTTT.

In this sample, this clone turned up a few times. The rearrangement joins TRBV7-2 to TRBJ1-4; maybe TRBD1 (6 bases). The V gene's germline CDR1 is SGHTA and CDR2 FQGNSA. V lost 0 bases to trimming and J lost 10 bases, with 15 bases between them. CDR3 length equals 15 residues. CDR3 residues: CASSLAGTTEGKLFF. CDR3 bases: TGTGCCAGCAGCTTAGCCGGGACAACCGAGGGAAAACTGTTTTTT.

The V gene is TRBV7-2, the J gene TRBJ2-5; 13 bases map to TRBD2. Germline V gene sequence: CDR1 SGHTA, CDR2 FQGNSA. V shed 5 bases and J 4 bases; nucleotides not matched to a gene: 4. The CDR3 is made up of 15 amino acids. CDR3 loop: CASSMTSGGLETQYF. CDR3 sequence (DNA): TGTGCCAGCAGCATGACTAGCGGGGGGCTAGAGACCCAGTACTTC.

This clone was seen only once. V and J are TRBV4-3 and TRBJ1-5; 7 bases match TRBD1. Per germline, CDR1 LGHNA and CDR2 YSLEER. J was trimmed by 7 bases and V by 0 bases; bases with no gene match: 15. The CDR3 is 18 residues long. The DNA for the CDR3 is TGCGCCAGCAGCCAAGATTGGGGGCAGGGGGAACTCAGACAGCCCCAGCATTTT. Its translation: CASSQDWGQGELRQPQHF.

The chain carries TRBV7-9 and TRBJ1-4, with D perhaps TRBD1 (6 bases). The CDR3 sequence is 13 residues long. The germline V gene has CDR1 SEHNR and CDR2 FQNEAQ (reference sequence). V shed 6 bases and J shed 8 bases, with 13 bases lying between them. The CDR3 sequence: CASRAGAGEKLFF. Here the CDR3 DNA reads TGTGCCAGCAGAGCAGGGGCTGGGGAAAAACTGTTTTTT. Full variable domain (remainder filled in from reference TRBV7-9 and TRBJ1-4): DTGVSQNPRHKITKRGQNVTFRCDPISEHNRLYWYRQTLGQGPEFLTYFQNEAQLEKSRLLSDRFSAERPKGSFSTLEIQRTEQGDSAMYLCASRAGAGEKLFFGSGTQLSVL.

The rearrangement joins TRBV29-1 to TRBJ1-5, with no clear D. The germline V and J ends were trimmed by 0 bases and 4 bases, with 7 bases remaining between them. The germline V gene encodes CDR1 SQVTM and CDR2 ANQGSEA. The CDR3 spans 13 residues. The CDR3 reads CSVEENKNQPQHF. The DNA for the CDR3 is TGCAGCGTTGAAGAAAACAAGAATCAGCCCCAGCATTTT.

The chain joins TRBV29-1 to TRBJ1-2; the D is unclear. V lost 2 bases and J 2 bases, leaving 3 bases between the germline ends. Germline V lookup: CDR1 SQVTM, CDR2 ANQGSEA. The CDR3 is made up of 11 amino acids. The CDR3 sequence is CSVERNYGYTF. DNA for the CDR3: TGCAGCGTTGAACGGAACTATGGCTACACCTTC.

The chain couples TRBV6-2 or TRBV6-3 to TRBJ1-5; D call uncertain. Germline CDR1 and CDR2: MNHEY and SVGEGT. The length of the CDR3 is 14 residues. Trimming took off 3 bases at V and 6 bases at J, with 12 bases between the two ends. The CDR3 loop is CASSYFVGVQPQHF. Written as DNA, the CDR3 is TGTGCCAGCAGTTATTTTGTGGGAGTTCAGCCCCAGCATTTT.

This clone has just a few counts. The identical CDR3 is also encoded by other nucleotide sequences in the sample. The chain combines TRBV7-2 with TRBJ1-2; 7 nucleotides align to TRBD1. Unmatched junction bases numbered 5, after V lost 3 bases and J lost 7 bases. CDR3 length equals 13 residues. Germline assignment: CDR1 SGHTA and CDR2 FQGNSA. The CDR3 DNA reads as TGTGCCAGCAGCTTTCGGACAGGTGGTGGCTACACCTTC. It translates to CASSFRTGGGYTF.

The chain carries TRBV27 and TRBJ2-4, with 8 bases aligning to TRBD2. Unmatched junction bases numbered 9, after V lost 6 bases and J lost 5 bases. Germline CDR1 is MNHEY and CDR2 is SMNVEV (reference sequence). The CDR3 length is 15 residues. DNA for the CDR3: TGTGCCAGCAGAGGACTAGCCTCAGTCGAAAACATTCAGTACTTC. Protein product: CASRGLASVENIQYF.

This clone appeared once. V usage is TRBV6-2 or TRBV6-3 and J usage is TRBJ2-7; the D gene is possibly TRBD1 (5 bases). This CDR3 contains 14 residues. CDR1 and CDR2 (germline): MNHEY, SVGEGT. Trimming left V 6 bases short and J 0 bases short, with 12 bases between. The CDR3 reads CASSTDTSSYEQYF. The CDR3 DNA reads TGTGCCAGCAGCACGGACACGAGCTCCTACGAGCAGTACTTC.

The chain joins TRBV3-1 (or the pseudogene TRBV3-2) to TRBJ1-5, with unresolved D. The ends were cut back, 0 bases at V and 9 bases at J, with 9 bases in the middle. This CDR3 has 13 amino acids. Germline V CDR1 and CDR2: LGHDT, YNNKEL (reference sequence). The CDR3 sequence: CASSQEIRGPQHF. The CDR3 nucleotides read TGTGCCAGCAGCCAAGAGATCCGCGGGCCCCAGCATTTT.

This clone has only one observation. This chain joins TRBV9 and TRBJ1-1; D gene unclear. The CDR3 is 17 residues long. The ends were cut back, 0 bases at V and 3 bases at J, with 18 bases in the middle. Germline CDR1 reads SGDLS; CDR2 reads YYNGEE. CDR3 amino acids: CASSVVPDRDKDTEAFF. CDR3 nucleotide sequence: TGTGCCAGCAGCGTAGTACCGGACCGGGATAAGGACACTGAAGCTTTCTTT.

The chain is built from TRBV6-5 and TRBJ2-7, with D tentatively TRBD1 (6 bases). CDR3 length equals 12 residues. From germline, CDR1 is MNHEY and CDR2 SVGAGI. The germline V and J ends were trimmed by 6 bases and 7 bases, with 13 bases remaining between them. For the CDR3, the DNA is TGTGCCAGCAGCGACAGGTCCGGGGAGCAGTACTTC. Amino acid sequence: CASSDRSGEQYF.

V gene TRBV24-1 combines with J gene TRBJ1-1; 7 bases fit TRBD1. V was pared by 6 bases and J by 8 bases, with 5 bases of the junction left unmatched. Germline V lookup: CDR1 KGHDR, CDR2 SFDVKD. This CDR3 spans 12 amino acids. Here the CDR3 reads CATSFWDREAFF. CDR3 DNA sequence: TGTGCCACCAGTTTCTGGGACAGAGAAGCTTTCTTT.

V and J are TRBV10-3 and TRBJ1-5; 8 bases agree with TRBD1. The CDR3 runs 19 residues. With V trimmed by 0 bases and J by 4 bases, 14 bases remained unmatched. Per germline, CDR1 ENHRY and CDR2 SYGVKD. This CDR3 is CAISESETWTGTVNQPQHF. DNA of the CDR3: TGTGCCATCAGTGAGTCGGAGACTTGGACAGGGACAGTTAATCAGCCCCAGCATTTT.

The rearrangement uses TRBV5-6 and TRBJ1-2; no clear D. CDR3 length: 14 amino acids. Germline-derived CDR1 and CDR2 are SGHDT and YYEEEE. V lost 2 bases and J 5 bases, leaving 13 bases between the germline ends. DNA for the CDR3: TGTGCCAGCAGCTTTGACACGATTTCTTATGGCTACACCTTC. Residues: CASSFDTISYGYTF. Combining the CDR3 with reference TRBV5-6 and TRBJ1-2 gives the whole variable domain DAGVTQSPTHLIKTRGQQVTLRCSPKSGHDTVSWYQQALGQGPQFIFQYYEEEERQRGNFPDRFSGHQFPNYSSELNVNALLLGDSALYLCASSFDTISYGYTFGSGTRLTVV.

J is TRBJ1-1 and V is TRBV21-1. TRBV21-1 is a recognized pseudogene. The CDR3 is 14 residues long. The CDR3 DNA sequence: TGTGCCAGCAGCAAAGGGGGGGGAGACAAAGAAGCTTTCTTT. Translated, it gives CASSKGGGDKEAFF.

The chain combines TRBV4-1 with TRBJ2-4, with a tentative D call TRBD2 (6 bases). The V gene's germline CDR1 is MGHRA and CDR2 YSYEKL. The CDR3 sequence is 17 residues long. With 6 bases removed from V and 0 bases from J, the gap between germline ends came to 18 bases. In nucleotides, the CDR3 is TGCGCCAGCAGTATCGGGACCCTCGGGGGAGCCAAAAACATTCAGTACTTC. Amino acid sequence: CASSIGTLGGAKNIQYF.